Sequencing of this T cell receptor beta chain was carried out in a study of cytomegalovirus exposure and HLA in healthy donors. Overall study: An early data release held 80 million or so unique TCRs from HLA-typed donors.

The PCR ran on 60 Vbeta and 13 Jbeta primers. As handled by the study authors: Later reanalysis found around 84 million unique TCR beta chains, 9 million to 12 million of them shared. The table came from immunoSEQ multiplex PCR; TCRdb's copy has only in-frame clones and leaves some out. That table gives V, J and clone size, and the DNA gave D and trimming. This sample has around 190,000 clones, with roughly three quarters found just once. V gave up 6 bases and J gave up 4 bases; unmatched junction bases: 5. This CDR3 comprises 14 residues. CDR1 SNHLY and CDR2 FYNNEI come from the germline V gene. Worth noting for this clone: Its antigen is unknown.

General observations from the study: Overall, approximately 150 TCR beta chains were annotated as cytomegalovirus-associated.

Specimen: PBMCs. The sequence was obtained from a woman aged 45-65 years in good health and CMV-seronegative. The chain is built from TRBV2 and TRBJ2-3, with 9 bases that match TRBD1. CDR3 nucleotide sequence: TGTGCCAGCAGCCGACAGGGGGGTTCAGATACGCAGTATTTT. Translating gives CASSRQGGSDTQYF.